The rows below give T cell receptor beta chains drawn from one sample of a study of cytomegalovirus exposure and HLA in healthy donors. Here immunoSEQ multiplex PCR was the method, and the copy in TCRdb shows in-frame clones only, minus some. Among approximately 22,000 clones listed, about 77% were seen once. Sequencing used PBMCs. The receptors here all came from a man between 60 and 75 years old in good health and CMV-seronegative. Each CDR3 is given with its conserved first and last residue. D genes are given only for firm matches. Rows may omit the clone size; those that give it use once, few, many or a size class.

clone_size	v_call	d_call	j_call	cdr3_aa	cdr3_nt
.	TRBV10-3	TRBD1	TRBJ1-1	CAISEQSTGVNTEAFF	TGTGCCATCAGTGAACAATCGACAGGGGTGAACACTGAAGCTTTCTTT
.	TRBV2	.	TRBJ1-2	CASSGRGSGYTF	TGTGCCAGCAGTGGACGGGGGTCTGGCTACACCTTC
.	TRBV5-6	.	TRBJ1-2	CASSLQGGYGYPF	TGTGCCAGCAGCCTTCAGGGCGGATATGGCTACCCCTTC
once	TRBV7-9	.	TRBJ1-2	CSSSLGLEGYTF	TGTTCCAGCAGCTTAGGGTTGGAGGGCTACACCTTC
.	TRBV7-9	.	TRBJ1-1	CSSSTIGTEAFF	TGTTCCAGCAGCACGATCGGCACTGAAGCTTTCTTT
few	TRBV5-1	.	TRBJ2-7	CASSLNRDYEQYF	TGCGCCAGCAGCTTGAACAGAGATTACGAGCAGTACTTC
.	TRBV4-1	.	TRBJ2-5	CASSQRGTASQYF	TGCGCCAGCAGCCAAAGGGGGACGGCCTCCCAGTACTTC
.	TRBV15	.	TRBJ2-3	CATSREDRLSTDTQYF	TGTGCCACCAGCAGAGAGGACAGACTTAGCACAGATACGCAGTATTTT
.	TRBV6-5	TRBD1	TRBJ2-1	CASSYSGQGFEQFF	TGTGCCAGCAGTTACTCTGGACAGGGGTTTGAGCAGTTCTTC
.	TRBV7-2	TRBD2	TRBJ2-1	CASSSSSGSSYNEQFF	TGTGCCAGCAGCTCTTCTAGCGGGAGCTCCTACAATGAGCAGTTCTTC
.	TRBV7-6	.	TRBJ2-3	CASSPLVDTQYF	TGTGCCAGCAGCCCCTTAGTGGATACGCAGTATTTT
.	TRBV6-6	.	TRBJ1-6	CASSSPNSPLHF	TGTGCCAGCAGTTCCCCGAATTCACCCCTCCACTTT
.	TRBV7-3	TRBD1	TRBJ2-7	CASSAQGTGVGEQYF	TGTGCCAGCAGCGCTCAGGGGACAGGGGTGGGCGAGCAGTACTTC
.	TRBV30	TRBD1	TRBJ2-7	CAWSADRAYYEQYF	TGTGCCTGGAGTGCCGACAGGGCCTACTACGAGCAGTACTTC
.	TRBV2	TRBD2	TRBJ2-1	CASTPGLANNEQFF	TGTGCCAGCACTCCCGGACTAGCAAACAATGAGCAGTTCTTC
.	TRBV15	TRBD2	TRBJ2-7	CATSRDRGGSFEQYF	TGTGCCACCAGCAGAGATCGTGGCGGGAGTTTTGAGCAGTACTTC
.	TRBV5-1	TRBD1	TRBJ2-2	CASSRAPGTGRAGELFF	TGCGCCAGCAGCCGAGCCCCCGGGACAGGGCGCGCCGGGGAGCTGTTTTTT
.	TRBV15	TRBD1	TRBJ2-5	CATSRGDRAETQYF	TGTGCCACCAGCAGGGGGGACAGGGCGGAGACCCAGTACTTC
.	TRBV19	TRBD1	TRBJ2-2	CASNTGVYTGELFF	TGTGCCAGTAACACAGGGGTTTACACCGGGGAGCTGTTTTTT
.	TRBV7-2	.	TRBJ2-7	CASSLGVWASYEQYF	TGTGCCAGCAGCTTAGGAGTATGGGCTTCCTACGAGCAGTACTTC
.	TRBV19	.	TRBJ1-2	CASSTELRGLGYTF	TGTGCCAGTAGCACCGAGTTGCGGGGTCTTGGCTACACCTTC
.	TRBV2	.	TRBJ2-7	CASSERREYEQYF	TGTGCCAGCAGTGAACGCAGGGAATACGAGCAGTACTTC
.	TRBV28	.	TRBJ2-7	CASSLRAKRAYEQYF	TGTGCCAGCAGCCTCCGGGCCAAGAGGGCTTACGAGCAGTACTTC
few	TRBV6-6	TRBD1	TRBJ2-7	CASSYFQGAYEQYF	TGTGCCAGCAGTTACTTCCAGGGGGCCTACGAGCAGTACTTC
.	TRBV18	TRBD2	TRBJ2-2	CASSLTGTRSTGELFF	TGTGCCAGCTCACTTACCGGGACTAGGAGCACCGGGGAGCTGTTTTTT
once	TRBV27	TRBD1	TRBJ2-2	CASSKDRGRAGELFF	TGTGCCAGCAGTAAGGACAGGGGTAGGGCCGGGGAGCTGTTTTTT
.	TRBV5-8	.	TRBJ2-5	CASSFLGGPETQYF	TGTGCCAGCAGCTTTCTGGGTGGGCCAGAGACCCAGTACTTC
.	TRBV29-1	.	TRBJ2-3	CSVLSAGGSDTQYF	TGCAGCGTTCTATCCGCTGGAGGCTCGGATACGCAGTATTTT
few	TRBV5-1	TRBD1	TRBJ1-1	CASSLSGGSNTEAFF	TGCGCCAGCAGCTTATCAGGGGGTTCGAACACTGAAGCTTTCTTT
.	TRBV29-1	TRBD1	TRBJ1-3	CSVVGQGSPGNTIYF	TGCAGCGTTGTGGGACAGGGGTCCCCTGGAAACACCATATATTTT
few	TRBV6-1	.	TRBJ1-6	CASSQGNSPLHF	TGTGCCAGCTCTCAGGGCAATTCACCCCTCCACTTT
.	TRBV7-2	.	TRBJ2-7	CASSAKGSRYEQYF	TGTGCCAGCAGCGCTAAGGGGTCTAGGTACGAGCAGTACTTC
few	TRBV11-2	.	TRBJ1-2	CASSFMSREKGYGYTF	TGTGCCAGCAGCTTTATGAGCAGGGAAAAGGGCTATGGCTACACCTTC
.	TRBV19	.	TRBJ1-2	CASSSSGTPNYGYAF	TGTGCCAGTAGTTCTTCCGGGACACCCAACTATGGCTACGCCTTC
.	TRBV6-5	TRBD1	TRBJ1-2	CASSYSGDRDYGYTF	TGTGCCAGCAGTTACTCGGGGGACAGGGACTATGGCTACACCTTC
.	TRBV11-2	.	TRBJ2-7	CASSLEARAREQYF	TGTGCCAGCAGCTTAGAGGCCAGGGCAAGGGAGCAGTACTTC
once	TRBV30	TRBD2	TRBJ2-1	CAWGREVGGIEQFF	TGTGCCTGGGGCCGGGAGGTTGGGGGTATAGAGCAGTTCTTC
.	TRBV6-5	TRBD2	TRBJ2-7	CASSYSRTSVYEQYF	TGTGCCAGCAGTTACTCGAGGACTAGCGTCTACGAGCAGTACTTC
.	TRBV7-2	.	TRBJ2-6	CASSLEQSGANVLTF	TGTGCCAGCAGCTTAGAACAGTCTGGGGCCAACGTCCTGACTTTC
.	TRBV9	.	TRBJ1-4	CASSTGTGIFEKLFF	TGTGCCAGCAGCACAGGGACCGGGATCTTTGAAAAACTGTTTTTT
.	TRBV6-6	.	TRBJ1-1	CASSSPGVWGTEAFF	TGTGCCAGCAGTTCCCCGGGGGTGTGGGGTACTGAAGCTTTCTTT
.	TRBV6-1	TRBD2	TRBJ2-3	CASSAVVAGVTDTQYF	TGTGCCAGCAGTGCCGTCGTAGCGGGGGTCACAGATACGCAGTATTTT